The 17 T cell receptor beta chains below come from one sample, sequenced in a study of cytomegalovirus exposure and HLA in healthy donors. The PCR employed 60 Vbeta primers together with 13 Jbeta primers. TCRdb keeps only in-frame clones here, not all; method: immunoSEQ multiplex PCR. The sample carries about 120,000 clones, about 69% recorded once. The sequenced sample consisted of PBMCs. The receptors were sampled from a young woman in good health and CMV-seronegative.

This chain links TRBV5-1 with TRBJ1-2; maybe TRBD1 (5 bases). The CDR3 sequence is 13 residues long. Looked up from germline, CDR1 is SGHRS and CDR2 is YFSETQ. The V gene lost 6 bases and the J gene lost 4 bases, with 13 bases spanning the gap. The CDR3, as DNA: TGCGCCAGCACCAAGCAGGGAAGCTATGGCTACACCTTC. Translation gives CASTKQGSYGYTF.

V and J are TRBV11-1 and TRBJ2-5; TRBD2 agrees at 7 bases. CDR1 and CDR2 from the germline V gene are SGHAT and FQDESV (reference sequence). V dropped 4 bases and J dropped 4; count of bases not matched to a gene: 9. CDR3 size: 15 residues. Here the CDR3 reads CASSYGLVYGETQYF. The CDR3 DNA reads TGTGCCAGCAGCTACGGACTAGTCTACGGAGAGACCCAGTACTTC.

This clone was found once. V is TRBV5-1 and J is TRBJ1-4; 10 nucleotides agree with TRBD1. There are 13 residues in the CDR3. V was pared by 3 bases and J by 13 bases, with 6 bases of the junction left unmatched. The germline V gene encodes CDR1 SGHRS and CDR2 YFSETQ. The CDR3 here is CASSWGQGRGLFF. The CDR3 bases are TGCGCCAGCAGCTGGGGACAGGGGAGGGGACTGTTTTTT.

This clone was observed a few times. The V gene is TRBV29-1, the J gene TRBJ2-2; D unclear. The CDR3 covers 13 residues. Germline V lookup: CDR1 SQVTM, CDR2 ANQGSEA. V gave up 4 bases and J gave up 4 bases, with 10 bases separating them. The CDR3 spells CSVGYPGTGELFF. For the CDR3, the DNA is TGCAGCGTTGGGTACCCGGGCACCGGGGAGCTGTTTTTT.

The V and J genes are TRBV5-1 and TRBJ1-4; no firm D call. CDR3 length: 15 residues. Trimming removed 2 bases from V and 8 bases from J, with 16 bases in between. The germline V gene has CDR1 SGHRS and CDR2 YFSETQ. In DNA, the CDR3 is TGCGCCAGCAGCTTCGGCCCCTCCGGGAGAGAAAAACTGTTTTTT. This gives the protein CASSFGPSGREKLFF.

V usage is TRBV11-2 and J usage is TRBJ2-3; D is ambiguous. V was shortened by 5 bases and J by 1 base, with 13 bases between the two germline ends. CDR1 is SGHAT, CDR2 FQNNGV, per germline. CDR3 length: 15 residues. CDR3 bases: TGTGCCAGCAGCCCCCGGATAGCCGGCACAGATACGCAGTATTTT. Protein sequence: CASSPRIAGTDTQYF.

CDR3 loop: CASSLRQGQETQYF. CDR3 nucleotides: TGTGCCAGCAGCTTGCGGCAGGGCCAAGAGACCCAGTACTTC. This chain joins TRBV5-4 and TRBJ2-5, with TRBD1 as a possible D gene (5 bases). This CDR3 comprises 14 residues. The germline CDR1 and CDR2 sequences are SGHNT and YYREEE (reference sequence). V was trimmed by 1 base and J by 1 base, leaving 8 bases between them. The variable domain in full, completed from reference TRBV5-4 and TRBJ2-5, reads ETGVTQSPTHLIKTRGQQVTLRCSSQSGHNTVSWYQQALGQGPQFIFQYYREEENGRGNFPPRFSGLQFPNYSSELNVNALELDDSALYLCASSLRQGQETQYFGPGTRLLVL.

As regards this clone: One end of the junction does not line up with germline, which may come from a read error. The rearrangement links TRBV7-7 to TRBJ1-2; D uncertain. The CDR3 consists of 15 residues. Germline V gene sequence: CDR1 SSHAT, CDR2 FNYEAQ (reference sequence). The CDR3 DNA is TGTGCTAGCAGCCTCGGACTGCTAACTAACTATGGCTACACCTTC. Protein: CASSLGLLTNYGYTF.

This chain links TRBV6-4 with TRBJ2-1, with D tentatively TRBD2 (6 bases). The CDR3 consists of 15 residues. V dropped 0 bases and J dropped 3 bases, with 9 bases sitting between them. CDR1 and CDR2 from the germline V gene are MRHNA and SNTAGT. The CDR3 nucleotides read TGTGCCAGCAGTGACTCGGTGGAGGGCTACAATGAGCAGTTCTTC. As protein: CASSDSVEGYNEQFF.

The chain is built from TRBV28 and TRBJ1-2, with a weak D call TRBD1 (5 bases). This CDR3 has 15 residues. In germline, CDR1 is MDHEN, CDR2 SYDVKM. Trimming cost V 2 bases and J 0 bases, with 10 bases left between them. CDR3 coding DNA: TGTGCCAGCAGTTTAGGGGGGGGAGCTAACTATGGCTACACCTTC. Protein product: CASSLGGGANYGYTF.

The V call is TRBV4-1, the J call TRBJ1-2; D remains unclear. Trimming pared 0 bases from V and 4 bases from J, leaving 15 bases between. This CDR3 comprises 16 residues. CDR1 and CDR2 from the germline V gene are MGHRA and YSYEKL. The CDR3: CASSQDRTTWAYGYTF. CDR3 nucleotides: TGCGCCAGCAGCCAAGACCGAACGACGTGGGCCTATGGCTACACCTTC.

This clone has more than one count but fewer than ten. The V and J genes are TRBV6-5 and TRBJ1-1; TRBD1 matches 7 bases. Germline values: CDR1 MNHEY, CDR2 SVGAGI. The CDR3 runs 14 residues. With 6 bases clipped from V and 6 bases from J, the junction kept 10 bases outside the gene matches. In DNA, the CDR3 is TGTGCCAGCAGCCAGGACCGAGGGGGCGCTGAAGCTTTCTTT. Amino acids: CASSQDRGGAEAFF.

The DNA for the CDR3 is TGTGCCAGCGGTAGAACTAACTATGGCTACACCTTC. Amino acids: CASGRTNYGYTF. J is TRBJ1-2 and V is TRBV6-1, with D unresolved. V was pared by 8 bases and J by 0 bases, with 7 bases between. Germline lookup yields CDR1 MNHNS and CDR2 SASEGT. The CDR3 runs 12 residues.

V gene TRBV10-3 combines with J gene TRBJ1-1, with 8 bases that match TRBD1. Germline values: CDR1 ENHRY, CDR2 SYGVKD. The CDR3 runs 14 residues. V trimming: 7 bases; J trimming: 5 bases; junction bases outside the gene matches: 9. CDR3 in DNA: TGTGCCATCACTACGACAGGGGTCGAGACTGAAGCTTTCTTT. Translation gives CAITTTGVETEAFF.

The chain couples TRBV5-4 to TRBJ1-1; no clear D. V was shortened by 6 bases and J by 3 bases, with 15 bases between the two germline ends. This CDR3 spans 14 amino acids. CDR1 and CDR2 from the germline V gene are SGHNT and YYREEE (reference sequence). CDR3 sequence: CASTSNSPYTEAFF. The DNA of the CDR3 is TGTGCCAGCACCAGTAATTCCCCCTACACTGAAGCTTTCTTT.

The CDR3 DNA is TGTGCCATCTACAGGGGAATCTTTTCACCCCTCCACTTT. It translates to CAIYRGIFSPLHF. The chain links TRBV30 to TRBJ1-6; TRBD1 agrees at 7 bases. V lost 8 bases, J lost 9 bases, and 10 bases stayed unmatched. The CDR3 length is 13 residues. CDR1 and CDR2 from the germline V gene are GTSNPN and SVGIG (reference sequence).

This chain joins TRBV19 and TRBJ1-2, with 7 positions matching TRBD1. Germline CDR1 and CDR2: LNHDA and SQIVND (reference sequence). V lost 6 bases and J lost 8; bases outside the gene matches: 9. CDR3 length: 13 residues. For the CDR3, the DNA is TGTGCCAGTAGGATTGAGGGGGCTGACGGCTACACCTTC. Its protein product is CASRIEGADGYTF.